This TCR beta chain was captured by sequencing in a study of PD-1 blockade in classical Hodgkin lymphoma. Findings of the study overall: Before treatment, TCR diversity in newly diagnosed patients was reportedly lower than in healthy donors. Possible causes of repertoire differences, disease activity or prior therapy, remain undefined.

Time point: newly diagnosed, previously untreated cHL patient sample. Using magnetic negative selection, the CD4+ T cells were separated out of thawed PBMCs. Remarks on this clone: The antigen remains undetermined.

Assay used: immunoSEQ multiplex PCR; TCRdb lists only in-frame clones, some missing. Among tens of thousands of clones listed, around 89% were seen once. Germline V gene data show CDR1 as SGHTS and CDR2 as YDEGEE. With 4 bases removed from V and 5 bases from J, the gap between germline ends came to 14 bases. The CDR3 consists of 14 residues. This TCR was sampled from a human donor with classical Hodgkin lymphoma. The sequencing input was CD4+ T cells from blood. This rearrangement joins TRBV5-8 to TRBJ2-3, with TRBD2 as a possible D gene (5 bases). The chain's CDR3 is CASSRLPLGDTQYF. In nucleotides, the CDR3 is TGTGCCAGCAGCCGACTACCTTTAGGAGATACGCAGTATTTT.